This T cell receptor beta chain was sequenced in a study of cytomegalovirus exposure and HLA in healthy donors. Germline CDR1 is SGHVS and CDR2 is FNYEAQ. V lost 3 bases and J 11 bases, leaving 16 bases between the germline ends. The CDR3 totals 13 residues. In the case of this clone: Its antigen remains unidentified.

Study results and caveats: The authors enumerated roughly 160 TCR beta chains as linked to cytomegalovirus.

The PCR was carried out with 60 Vbeta primers and 13 Jbeta primers. Using immunoSEQ multiplex PCR, the repertoire was profiled, and TCRdb retains in-frame clones only, with some absent. The data contain about 130,000 clones, approximately 81% of them singletons. The sequence came from a young man in good health and CMV-seronegative. The source material was PBMCs. This chain uses TRBV7-6 with TRBJ1-2, with D uncertain. CDR3 DNA sequence: TGTGCCAGCAGCTTTCGCGTCGAGGGCGTATACACCTTC. The encoded protein is CASSFRVEGVYTF.